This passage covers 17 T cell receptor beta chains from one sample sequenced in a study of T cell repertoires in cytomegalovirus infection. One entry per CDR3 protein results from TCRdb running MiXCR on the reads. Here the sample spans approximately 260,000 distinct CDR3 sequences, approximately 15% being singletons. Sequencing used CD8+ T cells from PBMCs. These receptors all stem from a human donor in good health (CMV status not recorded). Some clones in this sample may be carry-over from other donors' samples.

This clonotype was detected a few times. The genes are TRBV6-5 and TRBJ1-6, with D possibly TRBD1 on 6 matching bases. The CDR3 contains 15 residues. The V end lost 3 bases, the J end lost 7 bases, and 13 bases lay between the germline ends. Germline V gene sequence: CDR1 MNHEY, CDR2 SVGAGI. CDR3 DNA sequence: TGTGCCAGCAGTTATGGAACAGGGAGAAATTCACCCCTCCACTTT. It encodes CASSYGTGRNSPLHF.

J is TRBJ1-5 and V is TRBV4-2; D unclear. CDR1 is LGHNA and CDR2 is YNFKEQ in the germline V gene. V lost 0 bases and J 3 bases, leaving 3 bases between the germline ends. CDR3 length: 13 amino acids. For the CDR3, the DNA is TGTGCCAGCAGCCAAGATGTCAATCAGCCCCAGCATTTT. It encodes CASSQDVNQPQHF.

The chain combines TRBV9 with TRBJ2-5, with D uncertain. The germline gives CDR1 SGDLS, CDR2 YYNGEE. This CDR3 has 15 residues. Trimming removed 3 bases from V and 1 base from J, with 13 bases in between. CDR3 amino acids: CASSAPDGVQETQYF. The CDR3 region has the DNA TGTGCCAGCAGCGCCCCGGACGGCGTCCAAGAGACCCAGTACTTC.

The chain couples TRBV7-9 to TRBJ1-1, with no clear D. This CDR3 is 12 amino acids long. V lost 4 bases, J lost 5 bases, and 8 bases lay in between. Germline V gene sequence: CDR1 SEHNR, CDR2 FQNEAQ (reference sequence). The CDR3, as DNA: TGTGCCAGCAGCTACGGTGAGACTGAAGCTTTCTTT. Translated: CASSYGETEAFF.

CDR3 nucleotide sequence: TGCAGTGCTAGAGATCAGGAGGGGGCGGCCTACGAGCAGTACTTC. It encodes CSARDQEGAAYEQYF. The rearrangement links TRBV20-1 to TRBJ2-7; perhaps TRBD1 as D (7 bases). This CDR3 is 15 amino acids long. Trimming removed 0 bases at V and 2 bases at J, with 14 bases between. Germline CDR1 and CDR2: DFQATT and SNEGSKA (reference sequence).

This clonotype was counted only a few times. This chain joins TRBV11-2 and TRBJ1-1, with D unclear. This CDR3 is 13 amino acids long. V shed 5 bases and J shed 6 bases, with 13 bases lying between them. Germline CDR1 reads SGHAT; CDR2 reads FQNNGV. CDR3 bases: TGTGCCAGCAGCCCAGCACCGGGCCCTGAAGCTTTCTTT. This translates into CASSPAPGPEAFF.

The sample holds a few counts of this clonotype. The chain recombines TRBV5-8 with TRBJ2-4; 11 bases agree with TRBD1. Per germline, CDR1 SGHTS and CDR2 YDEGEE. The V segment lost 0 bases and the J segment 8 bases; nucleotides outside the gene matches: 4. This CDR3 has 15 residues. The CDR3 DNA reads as TGTGCCAGCAGCTTGGAAGGGACAGGGGGGGACATTCAGTACTTC. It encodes CASSLEGTGGDIQYF.

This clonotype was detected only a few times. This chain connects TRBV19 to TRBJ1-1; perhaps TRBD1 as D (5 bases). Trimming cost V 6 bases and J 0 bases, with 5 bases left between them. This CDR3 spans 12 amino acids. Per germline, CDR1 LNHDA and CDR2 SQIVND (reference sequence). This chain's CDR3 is CASRGVNTEAFF. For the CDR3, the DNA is TGTGCCAGTAGGGGGGTGAACACTGAAGCTTTCTTT.

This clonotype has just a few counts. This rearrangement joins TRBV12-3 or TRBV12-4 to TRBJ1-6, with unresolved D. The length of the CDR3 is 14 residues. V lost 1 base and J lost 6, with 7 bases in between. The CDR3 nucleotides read TGTGCCAGCAGTTTAGGATCGTTTAATTCACCCCTCCACTTT. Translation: CASSLGSFNSPLHF.

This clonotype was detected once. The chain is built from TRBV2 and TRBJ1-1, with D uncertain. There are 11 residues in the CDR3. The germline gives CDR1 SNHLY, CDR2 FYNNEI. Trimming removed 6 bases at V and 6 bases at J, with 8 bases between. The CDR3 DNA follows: TGTGCCAGCAGAGGGAGGGCTGAAGCTTTCTTT. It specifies CASRGRAEAFF.

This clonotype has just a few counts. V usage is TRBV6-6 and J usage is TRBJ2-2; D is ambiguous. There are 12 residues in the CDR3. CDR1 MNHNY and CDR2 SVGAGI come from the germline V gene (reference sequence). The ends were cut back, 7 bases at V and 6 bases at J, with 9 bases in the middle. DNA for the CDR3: TGTGCCAGCAAGGGAAAACCCGGGGAGCTGTTTTTT. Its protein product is CASKGKPGELFF.

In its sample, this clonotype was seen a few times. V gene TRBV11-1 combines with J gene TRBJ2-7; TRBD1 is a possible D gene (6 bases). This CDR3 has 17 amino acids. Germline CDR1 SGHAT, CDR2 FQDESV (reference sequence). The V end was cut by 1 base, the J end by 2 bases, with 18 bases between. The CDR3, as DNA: TGTGCCAGCAGCTTAGAGGGTCCGGGTCAGGGGCCCTACGAGCAGTACTTC. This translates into CASSLEGPGQGPYEQYF.

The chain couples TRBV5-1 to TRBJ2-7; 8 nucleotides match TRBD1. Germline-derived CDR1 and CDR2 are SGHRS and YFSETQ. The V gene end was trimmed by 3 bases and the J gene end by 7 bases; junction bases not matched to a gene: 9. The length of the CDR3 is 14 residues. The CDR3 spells CASSSGTGQMEQYF. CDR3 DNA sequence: TGCGCCAGCAGCTCGGGGACAGGTCAGATGGAGCAGTACTTC.

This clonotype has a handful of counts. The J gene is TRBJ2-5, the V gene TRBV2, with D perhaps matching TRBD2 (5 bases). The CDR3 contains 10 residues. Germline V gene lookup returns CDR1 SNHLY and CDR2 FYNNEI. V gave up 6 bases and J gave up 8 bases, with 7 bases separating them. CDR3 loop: CASRGRTQYF. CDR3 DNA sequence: TGTGCCAGCAGGGGGAGAACCCAGTACTTC.

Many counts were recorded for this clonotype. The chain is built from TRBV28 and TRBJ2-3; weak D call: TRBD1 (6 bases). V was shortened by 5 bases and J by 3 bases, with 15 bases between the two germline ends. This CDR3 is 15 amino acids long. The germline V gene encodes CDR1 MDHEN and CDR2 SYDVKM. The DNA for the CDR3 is TGTGCCAGCAGTCCCCCGGGACATCCAACAGATACGCAGTATTTT. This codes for CASSPPGHPTDTQYF.

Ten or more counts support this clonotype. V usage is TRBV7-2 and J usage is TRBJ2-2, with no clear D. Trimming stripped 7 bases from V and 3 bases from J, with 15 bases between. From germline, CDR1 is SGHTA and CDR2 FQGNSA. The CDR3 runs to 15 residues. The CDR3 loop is CASTGRFYDTGELFF. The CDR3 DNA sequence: TGTGCCAGCACCGGCAGGTTTTACGACACCGGGGAGCTGTTTTTT.

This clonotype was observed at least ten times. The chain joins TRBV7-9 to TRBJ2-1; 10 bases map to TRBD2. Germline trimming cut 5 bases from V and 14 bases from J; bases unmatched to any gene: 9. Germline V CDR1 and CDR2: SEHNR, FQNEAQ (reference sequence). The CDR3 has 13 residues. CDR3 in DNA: TGTGCCAGCAGCCAGACCGGGACTAGCGTGGAGTTCTTC. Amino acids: CASSQTGTSVEFF.